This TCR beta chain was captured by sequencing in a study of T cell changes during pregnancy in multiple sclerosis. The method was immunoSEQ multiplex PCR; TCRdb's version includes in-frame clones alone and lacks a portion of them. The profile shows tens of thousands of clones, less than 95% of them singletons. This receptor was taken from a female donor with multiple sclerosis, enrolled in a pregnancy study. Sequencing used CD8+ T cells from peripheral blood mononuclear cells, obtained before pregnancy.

In DNA, the CDR3 is TGCGCCAGCAGCTTGATCAGGGACAGGTACCAAGAGACCCAGTACTTC. Translation gives CASSLIRDRYQETQYF. The chain uses TRBV5-1 and TRBJ2-5, with 8 nucleotides matching TRBD1. The CDR3 contains 16 residues. Per germline, CDR1 SGHRS and CDR2 YFSETQ. V lost 1 base and J lost 0; bases outside the gene matches: 5.